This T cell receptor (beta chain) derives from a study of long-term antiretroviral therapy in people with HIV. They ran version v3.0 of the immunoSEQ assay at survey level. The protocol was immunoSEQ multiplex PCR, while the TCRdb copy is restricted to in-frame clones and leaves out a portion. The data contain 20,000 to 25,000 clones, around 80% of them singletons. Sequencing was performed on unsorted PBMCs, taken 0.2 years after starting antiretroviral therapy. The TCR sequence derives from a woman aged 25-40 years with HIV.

The CDR3 region has the DNA TGCGCCAGCAGCTTGGCCACAGGGACAGGAAACACCATATATTTT. Translated, it gives CASSLATGTGNTIYF. J is TRBJ1-3 and V is TRBV5-1; TRBD1 is a possible D gene (6 bases). Germline CDR1 reads SGHRS; CDR2 reads YFSETQ. The ends were cut back, 0 bases at V and 4 bases at J, with 11 bases in the middle. The CDR3 is made up of 15 amino acids. Filled out from reference TRBV5-1 and TRBJ1-3, the complete variable domain reads KAGVTQTPRYLIKTRGQQVTLSCSPISGHRSVSWYQQTPGQGLQFLFEYFSETQRNKGNFPGRFSGRQFSNSRSEMNVSTLELGDSALYLCASSLATGTGNTIYFGEGSWLTVV.